What follows are 10 T cell receptor beta chains derived from one specimen sequenced in a study of regulatory T cells in long-lasting Graves disease. Time point described: newly diagnosed GD, antithyroid drugs for less than 3 months. RNA isolated from PBMCs was used to make the TCR library. Sequencing libraries for TCR beta were prepared with iRepertoire HTBI primers and Arm-PCR of CDR3 regions. A single record per CDR3 protein comes from TCRdb applying MiXCR to the multiplex PCR reads. There are 350,000 to 500,000 distinct CDR3 sequences in the sample; 11% to 15% occur only once, and more than 15% lies in the top ten. This sample also appeared in a second study, on T cells in Graves' hyperthyroidism and ophthalmopathy.

Source: peripheral blood mononuclear cells (PBMCs), taken at new diagnosis, from a patient treated with antithyroid drugs. These receptors were obtained from a woman between 45 and 65 years old with Graves disease.

The V and J genes are TRBV6-1 and TRBJ2-3; D call uncertain. The length of the CDR3 is 14 residues. CDR1 and CDR2 (germline): MNHNS, SASEGT. Trimming shortened V by 6 bases and J by 0 bases, and 10 bases separated the two germline ends. CDR3: CASSFTSSTDTQYF. The DNA of the CDR3 is TGTGCCAGCAGCTTCACTTCTAGCACAGATACGCAGTATTTT.

CDR3: CASSVGVKWETQYF. The CDR3, as DNA: TGTGCCAGCAGCGTAGGTGTAAAATGGGAGACCCAGTACTTC. The V and J genes are TRBV9 and TRBJ2-5; unclear D gene. CDR1 is SGDLS, CDR2 YYNGEE, per germline. Trimming shortened V by 0 bases and J by 5 bases, and 11 bases separated the two germline ends. The CDR3 runs 14 residues.

The table lists this clonotype with a few counts. The rearrangement links TRBV9 to TRBJ2-3, with TRBD2 matching 10 bases. Trimming at V came to 5 bases and at J to 4 bases, leaving 22 bases not matched to a gene. CDR3 size: 20 residues. The V gene's germline CDR1 is SGDLS and CDR2 YYNGEE. CDR3 nucleotides: TGTGCCAGCAGGGGGGGAGAGAACCGGCTAGCGGGAGTAAACTCAGATACGCAGTATTTT. Protein product: CASRGGENRLAGVNSDTQYF.

This clonotype was counted between two and nine times. This chain links TRBV29-1 with TRBJ2-2; TRBD2 aligns across 9 bases. With 6 bases clipped from V and 13 bases from J, the junction kept 9 bases outside the gene matches. Germline V lookup: CDR1 SQVTM, CDR2 ANQGSEA. The CDR3 is 12 residues long. The CDR3: CSVPRAGGSLFF. The DNA for the CDR3 is TGCAGCGTCCCTCGAGCGGGAGGATCGCTGTTTTTT.

The chain's CDR3 is CASSEAPSTGLYNSPLHF. The CDR3 region has the DNA TGTGCCAGCAGTGAAGCCCCTTCGACAGGGTTGTATAATTCACCCCTCCACTTT. The chain links TRBV6-1 to TRBJ1-6, with TRBD1 identical over 7 bases. CDR1 MNHNS and CDR2 SASEGT come from the germline V gene. V lost 0 bases, J lost 4 bases, and 9 bases stayed unmatched. This CDR3 is 18 amino acids long.

In this sample, this clonotype turned up many times. The chain has TRBV2 and TRBJ2-7; no clear D gene. The CDR3 has 11 residues. V shed 4 bases and J shed 5 bases, with 6 bases lying between them. In germline, CDR1 is SNHLY, CDR2 FYNNEI. The CDR3 DNA is TGTGCCAGCAGTGCAGAGGACGAGCAGTACTTC. It codes for CASSAEDEQYF.

This clonotype was detected many times. V and J are TRBV28 and TRBJ2-7; 7 nucleotides line up with TRBD2. J was trimmed by 3 bases and V by 3 bases; bases with no gene match: 11. The CDR3 loop spans 16 amino acids. Germline V lookup: CDR1 MDHEN, CDR2 SYDVKM. CDR3: CASSFGGGSRSYEQYF. Here the CDR3 DNA reads TGTGCCAGCAGTTTTGGAGGCGGGAGCCGAAGCTACGAGCAGTACTTC.

This clonotype was seen repeatedly, ten times or more. The V gene is TRBV27, the J gene TRBJ2-7; possibly TRBD1 for D (6 bases). The CDR3 loop spans 16 amino acids. The ends were cut back, 5 bases at V and 0 bases at J, with 17 bases in the middle. Per the germline V gene, CDR1 is MNHEY and CDR2 is SMNVEV (reference sequence). The CDR3 nucleotides are TGTGCCAGCAGTGGGACGTACCCGACAGGCTCCTACGAGCAGTACTTC. It encodes CASSGTYPTGSYEQYF.

This clonotype was seen repeatedly, ten times or more. This chain joins TRBV11-2 and TRBJ2-1; 10 bases are shared with TRBD2. CDR1 is SGHAT, CDR2 FQNNGV, per germline. The CDR3 totals 16 residues. After removal of 3 bases from V and 13 bases from J, the junction contained 15 bases not matched to a gene. The CDR3 protein is CASSFYPGTSVPEQFF. Here the CDR3 DNA reads TGTGCCAGCAGCTTCTATCCCGGGACTAGCGTCCCCGAACAGTTCTTC.

This clonotype occurred many times. The V gene is TRBV30, the J gene TRBJ2-3; the match to TRBD2 covers 8 bases. The CDR3 runs 13 residues. From germline, CDR1 is GTSNPN and CDR2 SVGIG (reference sequence). Trimming at V came to 4 bases and at J to 0 bases, leaving 0 bases not matched to a gene. The CDR3 loop reads CAWTSGSTDTQYF. CDR3 nucleotides: TGTGCCTGGACTAGCGGGAGCACAGATACGCAGTATTTT.